The rows below give T cell receptor beta chains drawn from one sample of a study of cytomegalovirus exposure and HLA in healthy donors. Profiled with immunoSEQ multiplex PCR; TCRdb holds only in-frame clones, not every one. The sample lists more than 90,000 clones, roughly 80% seen once, with around 23% in the top ten. Source material: PBMCs. These receptor sequences come from a man aged 30-40 years in good health and CMV-seropositive. The CDR3 runs from the conserved cysteine through the conserved F or W. D genes are given only for firm matches. Rows may omit the clone size; those that give it use once, few, many or a size class.

j_gene	abundance	v_gene	d_gene	CDR3nt	CDR3aa
TRBJ2-1	once	TRBV7-8	.	TGTGCCAGCAGCTTATGGGGGTATTCGGGAACGGGGGCCTACAATGAGCAGTTCTTC	CASSLWGYSGTGAYNEQFF
TRBJ1-1	.	TRBV9	TRBD1	TGTGCCAGCAGCGTAGATCGGACAGGCGGAGCTTTCTTT	CASSVDRTGGAFF
TRBJ2-7	.	TRBV5-5	.	TGTGCCAGCAGCATCAACTACGAGCAGTACTTC	CASSINYEQYF
TRBJ2-5	.	TRBV13	TRBD2	TGTGCCAGCAGCCCACGGGGTAGCGGGAGACAGACCCAGTACTTC	CASSPRGSGRQTQYF
TRBJ1-1	once	TRBV2	.	TGTGCCAGCGGGCGTCTGAACACTGAAGCTTTCTTT	CASGRLNTEAFF
TRBJ2-3	.	TRBV6-6	TRBD2	TGTGCCAGCAGTTACAACCGCGGGGGGCGCACAGATACGCAGTATTTT	CASSYNRGGRTDTQYF
TRBJ2-2	.	TRBV11-3	.	TGTGCCAGCAGCTTCAAGGGGAGACTAGGTGGCGGGGAGCTGTTTTTT	CASSFKGRLGGGELFF
TRBJ1-2	.	TRBV5-4	.	TGTGCCAGCAGCTTCGGGACACAGAACTATGGCTACACCTTC	CASSFGTQNYGYTF
TRBJ1-2	.	TRBV18	TRBD1	TGTGCCAGCTCACCGGGACAGAGGATTTATGGCTACACCTTC	CASSPGQRIYGYTF
TRBJ1-1	.	TRBV5-1	TRBD1	TGCGCCAGCAGCATGGGACAGGGCAGTACGACTGAAGCTTTCTTT	CASSMGQGSTTEAFF
TRBJ1-1	.	TRBV7-2	.	TGTGCCAGCAGCCCCAAGGGGGGGGCGGCCACTGAAGCTTTCTTT	CASSPKGGAATEAFF
TRBJ1-6	.	TRBV7-9	.	TGTGCCAGCAGCTTATCAAATTCACCCCTCCACTTT	CASSLSNSPLHF
TRBJ1-1	.	TRBV5-4	.	TGTGCCAGCAGCTCGGGCTCCCGACAGGCGTTAACTGAAGCTTTCTTT	CASSSGSRQALTEAFF
TRBJ2-5	.	TRBV11-2	.	TGTGCCAGCAGCTTAGTGGGGCAGGCGGAGGGGACCCAGTACTTC	CASSLVGQAEGTQYF
TRBJ1-2	.	TRBV27	TRBD1	TGTGCCAGCAGTCCCAACCCCGGGACAGGGGGGCGCGGCTACACCTTC	CASSPNPGTGGRGYTF
TRBJ1-1	.	TRBV27	.	TGTGCCAGCAGTTCACATGGCACTGAAGCTTTCTTT	CASSSHGTEAFF
TRBJ2-7	.	TRBV6-1	TRBD2	TGTGCCAGCAGTGAGTCGCGGGGGGGGTCCCTTTCGCCGCAGTACTTC	CASSESRGGSLSPQYF
TRBJ1-1	few	TRBV11-2	TRBD1	TGTGCCAGCAGCTTAATGAGCCCCTCGACAGGGGACACTGAAGCTTTCTTT	CASSLMSPSTGDTEAFF